Each of the 30 T cell receptor beta chains below was sequenced from the same sample in a study of blood T cell repertoires in COVID-19. Measured with immunoSEQ multiplex PCR; TCRdb has only the in-frame clones, and not every one. The sample holds 25,000 to 30,000 clones, around nine tenths seen once. The sample consisted of peripheral blood. These receptors were taken from a human donor in a cohort sampled during active COVID-19.

In this sample, this clone turned up once. The J gene is TRBJ2-5, the V gene TRBV5-1, with D perhaps matching TRBD1 (6 bases). V lost 4 bases to trimming and J lost 2 bases, with 18 bases between them. The CDR3 is 16 residues long. Looked up from germline, CDR1 is SGHRS and CDR2 is YFSETQ. For the CDR3, the DNA is TGCGCCAGCAGCCTAGGACAGCCCACGCCTCAAGAGACCCAGTACTTC. It encodes CASSLGQPTPQETQYF.

The J gene is TRBJ1-3, the V gene TRBV6-5; D remains ambiguous. Germline V gene lookup returns CDR1 MNHEY and CDR2 SVGAGI. Trimming left V 1 base short and J 0 bases short, with 10 bases between. CDR3 length: 16 residues. The DNA of the CDR3 is TGTGCCAGCAGTTACTTGGGCAGAAGCTCTGGAAACACCATATATTTT. Encoded protein: CASSYLGRSSGNTIYF.

The chain combines TRBV7-9 with TRBJ1-2; D not resolved. The CDR3 runs to 13 residues. From germline, CDR1 is SEHNR and CDR2 FQNEAQ (reference sequence). With 5 bases removed from V and 3 bases from J, the gap between germline ends came to 10 bases. The CDR3 nucleotides are TGTGCCAGCAGCCTATCCTTCCACTATGGCTACACCTTC. This translates into CASSLSFHYGYTF. Combining the CDR3 with reference TRBV7-9 and TRBJ1-2 gives the whole variable domain DTGVSQNPRHKITKRGQNVTFRCDPISEHNRLYWYRQTLGQGPEFLTYFQNEAQLEKSRLLSDRFSAERPKGSFSTLEIQRTEQGDSAMYLCASSLSFHYGYTFGSGTRLTVV.

The chain links TRBV18 to TRBJ2-7; tentatively, D is TRBD1 (6 bases). CDR1 and CDR2 (germline): KGHSH, LQKENI. V dropped 0 bases and J dropped 2 bases, with 11 bases sitting between them. The CDR3 totals 15 residues. CDR3 nucleotide sequence: TGTGCCAGCTCACCACCTTCAGGGGACACCTACGAGCAGTACTTC. Its protein product is CASSPPSGDTYEQYF.

The rearrangement links TRBV29-1 to TRBJ2-7, with 13 bases matching TRBD2. This CDR3 spans 13 amino acids. Germline lookup yields CDR1 SQVTM and CDR2 ANQGSEA. V shed 6 bases and J 5 bases; nucleotides not matched to a gene: 4. The CDR3 region has the DNA TGCAGCGTGGGGACTAGCGGGAACGACGAGCAGTACTTC. As protein: CSVGTSGNDEQYF.

The rearrangement links TRBV5-4 to TRBJ1-1, with D possibly being TRBD1 (6 bases). From germline, CDR1 is SGHNT and CDR2 YYREEE (reference sequence). The CDR3 contains 13 residues. V was clipped by 5 bases and J by 2 bases, with 10 bases between them. CDR3 region: CASRNRDNTEAFF. The CDR3 DNA reads TGTGCCAGCAGAAACAGGGATAACACTGAAGCTTTCTTT.

The chain carries TRBV5-1 and TRBJ2-1; the D gene is possibly TRBD2 (7 bases). CDR1 SGHRS and CDR2 YFSETQ come from the germline V gene. The germline V and J ends were trimmed by 4 bases and 0 bases, with 14 bases remaining between them. CDR3 size: 16 residues. The CDR3 bases are TGCGCCAGCAGCGGAGGGGGGGCTAGCTCCTACAATGAGCAGTTCTTC. Its protein product is CASSGGGASSYNEQFF. Looking up the rest from reference TRBV5-1 and TRBJ2-1 gives the full variable domain: KAGVTQTPRYLIKTRGQQVTLSCSPISGHRSVSWYQQTPGQGLQFLFEYFSETQRNKGNFPGRFSGRQFSNSRSEMNVSTLELGDSALYLCASSGGGASSYNEQFFGPGTRLTVL.

Only a few counts were recorded for this clone. This chain uses TRBV7-8 with TRBJ1-4; 8 bases match TRBD1. V dropped 1 base and J dropped 4; count of bases not matched to a gene: 11. The CDR3 is 18 amino acids. Germline V lookup: CDR1 SGHVS, CDR2 FQNEAQ. This chain's CDR3 is CASSLGRSPTGVNEKLFF. The CDR3 DNA reads as TGTGCCAGCAGCTTAGGGCGTTCCCCGACAGGGGTTAATGAAAAACTGTTTTTT.

This clone was counted a few times. As DNA, the CDR3 is TGTGCCAGCAGCATACAGGGTGAGAAGCCCCAGCATTTT. Translating it yields CASSIQGEKPQHF. V is TRBV5-4 and J is TRBJ1-5; tentative D call: TRBD1 (6 bases). V dropped 4 bases and J dropped 8 bases, with 13 bases sitting between them. Germline lookup yields CDR1 SGHNT and CDR2 YYREEE (reference sequence). The CDR3 totals 13 residues.

This clone was observed a handful of times. V and J are TRBV25-1 and TRBJ2-1; 12 bases agree with TRBD2. The CDR3 consists of 16 residues. The V and J ends lost 5 bases and 5 bases, in that order; junction bases with no gene match: 7. Germline assignment: CDR1 MGHDK and CDR2 SYGVNS. The CDR3 bases are TGTGCCAGCAGTACCCTAGCGGGGGGGCCCAACAATGAGCAGTTCTTC. Its translation is CASSTLAGGPNNEQFF.

The gene calls are TRBV7-7 and TRBJ2-1; a weak D match, TRBD2 (5 bases). The CDR3 consists of 14 residues. CDR1 and CDR2 from the germline V gene are SSHAT and FNYEAQ (reference sequence). V dropped 6 bases and J dropped 6 bases, with 15 bases sitting between them. The CDR3 spells CASSPAGSVNEQFF. The CDR3 DNA reads TGTGCCAGCAGTCCCGCGGGTTCGGTCAATGAGCAGTTCTTC.

CDR3 in amino acids: CASSLGRSYGYTF. The DNA of the CDR3 is TGTGCCAGCAGCTTAGGGCGGAGCTATGGCTACACCTTC. J is TRBJ1-2 and V is TRBV7-9; no clear D gene. Trimming took off 1 base at V and 4 bases at J, with 7 bases between the two ends. The CDR3 loop spans 13 amino acids. Per germline, CDR1 SEHNR and CDR2 FQNEAQ (reference sequence).

This rearrangement joins TRBV10-2 to TRBJ1-2; the match to TRBD1 covers 8 bases. Trimming took 8 bases from V and 8 from J; bases not matched to a gene: 10. Germline lookup yields CDR1 WSHSY and CDR2 SAAADI. The CDR3 extends over 13 amino acids. The CDR3 coding sequence is TGCGCCAGCGCCGGGACAGGAGCTCGCGGCTACACCTTC. This codes for CASAGTGARGYTF.

This clone was counted once. The chain has TRBV13 and TRBJ2-1; 12 nucleotides line up with TRBD2. J was trimmed by 2 bases and V by 5 bases; bases with no gene match: 7. The CDR3 has 17 residues. Germline V gene sequence: CDR1 PRHDT, CDR2 FYEKMQ (reference sequence). CDR3 nucleotide sequence: TGTGCCAGCAGCAAAACCTCTAGCGGGGGGGCCTACAATGAGCAGTTCTTC. Its protein product is CASSKTSSGGAYNEQFF.

The chain links TRBV6-1 to TRBJ1-2; 10 nucleotides line up with TRBD1. CDR3 size: 16 residues. The ends lost 0 bases at V and 2 bases at J; junction bases unmatched: 3. Germline CDR1 reads MNHNS; CDR2 reads SASEGT. The CDR3 DNA reads TGTGCCAGCAGTGAAGCGCCGGGACAGGGGAACTATGGCTACACCTTC. Amino acids: CASSEAPGQGNYGYTF.

This clone has only a few counts. The chain carries TRBV5-1 and TRBJ1-2; D not resolved. The CDR3 covers 12 residues. Germline-derived CDR1 and CDR2 are SGHRS and YFSETQ. Trimming shortened V by 3 bases and J by 6 bases, and 9 bases separated the two germline ends. In nucleotides, the CDR3 is TGCGCCAGCAGCTACGACAACCATGGCTACACCTTC. Translation gives CASSYDNHGYTF.

The chain joins TRBV10-3 to TRBJ1-3, with 7 bases identical to TRBD1. Trimming took 3 bases from V and 1 from J; bases not matched to a gene: 6. This CDR3 has 16 amino acids. The germline V gene encodes CDR1 ENHRY and CDR2 SYGVKD. CDR3 sequence: CAISEGQVQSGNTIYF. The CDR3 DNA sequence: TGTGCCATCAGTGAAGGACAGGTTCAGTCTGGAAACACCATATATTTT.

The rearrangement links TRBV7-9 to TRBJ2-7, with TRBD2 identical over 11 bases. J gave up 2 bases and V 4 bases, and 4 bases lay outside the gene matches. The CDR3 runs 15 residues. In germline, CDR1 is SEHNR, CDR2 FQNEAQ (reference sequence). The CDR3 DNA reads as TGTGCCAGCAGCTGGGGACTAGCGGAAACCTACGAGCAGTACTTC. As protein: CASSWGLAETYEQYF.

CDR3 loop: CASSSRAGSYNEQFF. The CDR3 DNA sequence: TGTGCCAGCAGCTCGAGAGCGGGCTCCTACAATGAGCAGTTCTTC. This chain joins TRBV11-3 and TRBJ2-1; tentative D call: TRBD2 (6 bases). V was pared by 4 bases and J by 0 bases, with 10 bases between. Germline V gives CDR1 SGHNT, CDR2 YENEEA. This CDR3 comprises 15 residues.

The chain combines TRBV19 with TRBJ1-2; no clear D. This CDR3 is 14 amino acids long. CDR1 and CDR2 (germline): LNHDA, SQIVND (reference sequence). V was pared by 6 bases and J by 3 bases, with 14 bases between. The chain's CDR3 is CASSPLPTDYGYTF. The CDR3 DNA follows: TGTGCCAGTAGCCCTTTACCCACGGACTATGGCTACACCTTC.

This rearrangement joins TRBV5-4 to TRBJ2-1; weak D call: TRBD1 (5 bases). CDR1 is SGHNT, CDR2 YYREEE, per germline (reference sequence). V was cut by 0 bases and J by 7 bases, with 11 bases left in between. This CDR3 is built from 14 residues. The CDR3 DNA reads TGTGCCAGCAGCTTGGCAGGGTTGAGAAATGAGCAGTTCTTC. Translated: CASSLAGLRNEQFF.

The chain employs TRBV5-1 and TRBJ1-2, with D unclear. The V end lost 1 base, the J end lost 3 bases, and 7 bases lay between the germline ends. This CDR3 is built from 13 residues. Per germline, CDR1 SGHRS and CDR2 YFSETQ. CDR3 DNA sequence: TGCGCCAGCAGCTTGACAGCCGACTATGGCTACACCTTC. It yields the protein CASSLTADYGYTF.

This sequence joins TRBV6-1 and TRBJ1-1; the match to TRBD1 covers 10 bases. The V segment lost 2 bases and the J segment 4 bases; nucleotides outside the gene matches: 4. The CDR3 contains 15 residues. From germline, CDR1 is MNHNS and CDR2 SASEGT. This CDR3 reads CASSETGQGGTEAFF. In DNA form, the CDR3 reads TGTGCCAGCAGTGAAACCGGACAGGGGGGCACTGAAGCTTTCTTT.

The CDR3 DNA follows: TGTGCCAGCAGCCCCTGGGACAGGGGGGACGAGCAGTACTTC. Its protein is CASSPWDRGDEQYF. The rearrangement links TRBV7-9 to TRBJ2-7; 11 nucleotides agree with TRBD1. Trimming at V came to 5 bases and at J to 5 bases, leaving 5 bases not matched to a gene. Germline-derived CDR1 and CDR2 are SEHNR and FQNEAQ (reference sequence). There are 14 residues in the CDR3.

V gene TRBV7-2 combines with J gene TRBJ2-2, with 8 bases aligning to TRBD1. The germline V gene has CDR1 SGHTA and CDR2 FQGNSA. The CDR3 length is 15 residues. J lost 1 base, V lost 6 bases, and 4 bases had no gene match. CDR3 coding DNA: TGTGCCAGCAGTCGACAGGGGAAGAACACCGGGGAGCTGTTTTTT. It is translated as CASSRQGKNTGELFF.

V usage is TRBV5-1 and J usage is TRBJ2-6; D gene uncertain. The ends were cut back, 0 bases at V and 0 bases at J, with 7 bases in the middle. The CDR3 runs 16 residues. CDR1 and CDR2 from the germline V gene are SGHRS and YFSETQ. The CDR3 loop reads CASSLAPGSGANVLTF. In DNA form, the CDR3 reads TGCGCCAGCAGCTTGGCCCCGGGCTCTGGGGCCAACGTCCTGACTTTC.

V gene TRBV19 combines with J gene TRBJ2-1, with 7 bases matching TRBD1. Germline lookup yields CDR1 LNHDA and CDR2 SQIVND (reference sequence). The CDR3 covers 14 residues. The trim removed 7 bases at V and 5 bases at J, leaving 8 bases unmatched. CDR3: CASIGGDRDNEQFF. CDR3 nucleotide sequence: TGTGCCAGTATAGGGGGCGACCGGGACAATGAGCAGTTCTTC. The full variable domain, rest sourced from reference TRBV19 and TRBJ2-1, is DGGITQSPKYLFRKEGQNVTLSCEQNLNHDAMYWYRQDPGQGLRLIYYSQIVNDFQKGDIAEGYSVSREKKESFPLTVTSAQKNPTAFYLCASIGGDRDNEQFFGPGTRLTVL.

The chain has TRBV7-9 and TRBJ2-5; D is perhaps TRBD2 (7 bases). Trimming took off 6 bases at V and 7 bases at J, with 24 bases between the two ends. The CDR3 covers 16 residues. Germline V gene lookup returns CDR1 SEHNR and CDR2 FQNEAQ (reference sequence). CDR3 loop: CASRLQGREFVGTQYF. The CDR3 DNA reads as TGTGCCAGCAGACTTCAGGGGAGGGAGTTCGTGGGGACCCAGTACTTC.

This chain connects TRBV6-5 to TRBJ2-1; a possible D gene is TRBD2 (6 bases). The CDR3 extends over 15 amino acids. Trimming removed 6 bases from V and 2 bases from J, with 14 bases in between. Germline V gene sequence: CDR1 MNHEY, CDR2 SVGAGI. This chain's CDR3 is CASSVTSRTYNEQFF. The CDR3 DNA is TGTGCCAGCAGCGTCACTAGCAGAACCTACAATGAGCAGTTCTTC.

This chain links TRBV28 with TRBJ2-7; tentatively, D is TRBD1 (5 bases). The CDR3 spans 13 residues. Trimming removed 2 bases at V and 5 bases at J, with 10 bases between. CDR1 and CDR2 from the germline V gene are MDHEN and SYDVKM. Written as DNA, the CDR3 is TGTGCCAGCAGTTTAGGACATTCCCACGAGCAGTACTTC. This encodes CASSLGHSHEQYF.